This TCR beta chain stems from a study of blood T cell repertoires in COVID-19 (dated by TCRdb to the early 2020s). For the wider study: Samples from collaborators originated in the United States, Italy and Spain and spanned both the acute and convalescent phases of COVID-19. Where available, HLA class I and class II types were obtained from metadata supplied by the sample provider rather than from assay-based typing. A de-identified subject ID, COVID-19 status, age in years and sex were almost always included in the sample metadata. The repertoires were released in a freely available public database meant as a resource for research on the immune response to SARS-CoV-2. The material from the prospective study consisted of cDNA or gDNA derived from T cells, B-cell-depleted T cells, or PBMCs. Samples came from the ongoing ImmuneRACE study (first 160 participants) plus 1,254 subjects from 6 global collaborators. Subjects who had been exposed to COVID-19, were actively infected with it, or had recovered from it provided the deeply sampled blood TCRbeta repertoires that made up the dataset.

Remarks on this clone: The clone's antigen remains unknown. There are no base qualities to consult, and no much larger clone falls within one base.

One collaborating source in Seattle enrolled patients while the patients were actively infected and followed the patients over time throughout the course of disease. Collaborating institutions collected whole blood in K2EDTA tubes following their own protocols. For TCRbeta analysis, collaborators shipped samples in one of three forms: frozen whole blood, isolated PBMCs, or DNA extracted from either of those sample types. The immunoSEQ Assay, a bias-controlled multiplex PCR, was used to amplify TCRbeta CDR3 regions from genomic DNA. The study's own analysis went as follows. Within the assay, amplification of reference gene primers was used to estimate how many nucleated cells each sample contained. Sequence reads were collapsed and filtered to measure the absolute abundance of every unique TCRbeta CDR3 rearrangement. For each sample, productive Simpson clonality was calculated as the square root of Simpson's diversity index over productive rearrangements. TCRdb retrieved this table from immuneACCESS and kept in-frame rearrangements only. Not all clones are present; in checked studies, unresolved V genes account for under half, and no reason is known for the remainder. V, J and clone size were drawn from that table, and D and trimming were deduced from the DNA. The sample table lists around 340,000 clones, 89% of them with a count of one. The leading ten clones occupy roughly 3.9% of the sample.

Overall study results and their limits: How much clinical and demographic metadata was included differed by source and by participant, and the metadata was provided uncurated.

The CDR3 sequence holds 17 residues, the cysteine and phenylalanine included. The DNA shown is the 51-base CDR3, in frame from base 1. Germline trimming amounts to 7 bases on V and 3 bases on J, with 14 as the count of junction bases outside the gene matches. CDR1 LNHDA and CDR2 SQIVND are derived from the germline V gene (reference sequence). The receptor's source is a woman in her sixties or seventies with COVID-19, enrolled during active disease. The chain joins TRBV19 to TRBJ2-2; 7 central bases correspond to TRBD2. Source material: peripheral blood. CDR3 loop: CASTPSLAGDHTGELFF. The sequenced DNA is TGTGCCAGTACCCCGAGCTTGGCGGGGGACCACACCGGGGAGCTGTTTTTT.